One sample yielded the 19 T cell receptor beta chains listed below, sequenced in a study of blood T cell repertoires in COVID-19. The table came from immunoSEQ multiplex PCR; TCRdb's copy has only in-frame clones and leaves some out. The data contain about 190,000 clones, around 84% of them singletons. Material for sequencing was peripheral blood. Receptors originate from a man under 40 with active or convalescent COVID-19.

The rearrangement joins TRBV4-1 to TRBJ2-7; TRBD1 aligns across 11 bases. With V trimmed by 1 base and J by 3 bases, 5 bases remained unmatched. CDR1 MGHRA and CDR2 YSYEKL come from the germline V gene. The CDR3 is made up of 16 amino acids. In nucleotides, the CDR3 is TGCGCCAGCAGCCAAGTAGCGGACAGGGGGCTCTACGAGCAGTACTTC. It is translated as CASSQVADRGLYEQYF.

The gene calls are TRBV6-6 and TRBJ1-5; 8 positions agree with TRBD1. From germline, CDR1 is MNHNY and CDR2 SVGAGI (reference sequence). V gave up 6 bases and J gave up 7 bases; unmatched junction bases: 8. This CDR3 is 14 amino acids long. DNA for the CDR3: TGTGCCAGCAGCCACCAGGGGGCAAGGCAGCCCCAGCATTTT. Translating it yields CASSHQGARQPQHF.

The rearrangement links TRBV6-5 to TRBJ1-1; D ambiguous. The CDR3 totals 12 residues. CDR1 is MNHEY and CDR2 is SVGAGI in the germline V gene. Trimming took 4 bases from V and 5 from J, leaving 8 bases between them. The CDR3 DNA sequence: TGTGCCAGCAGTTTGGTTGAGACTGAAGCTTTCTTT. It codes for CASSLVETEAFF.

The chain uses TRBV18 and TRBJ2-1; 11 bases match TRBD2. The V segment lost 0 bases and the J segment 7 bases; nucleotides outside the gene matches: 2. Germline-derived CDR1 and CDR2 are KGHSH and LQKENI. The CDR3 contains 15 residues. CDR3 in amino acids: CASSPPTSGENEQFF. CDR3 DNA sequence: TGTGCCAGCTCACCACCGACTAGCGGGGAGAATGAGCAGTTCTTC.

V is TRBV27 and J is TRBJ1-1; D may be TRBD1 (5 bases). The CDR3 runs 17 residues. V shed 6 bases and J shed 1 base, with 21 bases lying between them. Per germline, CDR1 MNHEY and CDR2 SMNVEV (reference sequence). CDR3 amino acids: CASRPLGTAGGNTEAFF. The CDR3 DNA is TGTGCCAGCAGGCCGCTGGGGACGGCCGGGGGGAACACTGAAGCTTTCTTT.

The sample holds one count of this clone. V and J are TRBV6-5 and TRBJ2-5, with TRBD1 matching 8 bases. Trimming removed 6 bases from V and 4 bases from J; junction bases left unmatched: 7. The CDR3 covers 14 residues. Germline-derived CDR1 and CDR2 are MNHEY and SVGAGI. The CDR3 DNA is TGTGCCAGCAGCCCGGACAGGGCCCCAGAGACCCAGTACTTC. This sequence encodes CASSPDRAPETQYF.

V usage is TRBV6-5 and J usage is TRBJ1-1, with D possibly matching TRBD1 (5 bases). Trimming took off 0 bases at V and 1 base at J, with 9 bases between the two ends. The CDR3 runs 15 residues. Germline CDR1 reads MNHEY; CDR2 reads SVGAGI. CDR3 coding DNA: TGTGCCAGCAGTTACTCGGGACTTGGGAACACTGAAGCTTTCTTT. Its translation: CASSYSGLGNTEAFF.

The chain recombines TRBV4-3 with TRBJ1-4; no clear D gene. The V gene lost 4 bases and the J gene lost 0 bases, with 12 bases spanning the gap. The CDR3 is 16 amino acids. From germline, CDR1 is LGHNA and CDR2 YSLEER. The CDR3 nucleotides read TGCGCCAGCAGCCTAAATGGAGCTGCAACTAATGAAAAACTGTTTTTT. It yields the protein CASSLNGAATNEKLFF.

The rearrangement joins TRBV24-1 to TRBJ1-2; 8 bases line up with TRBD1. The junction had 4 bases not matched to a gene; V was cut back by 4 bases and J by 4 bases. The CDR3 has 14 residues. Germline values: CDR1 KGHDR, CDR2 SFDVKD. CDR3 sequence reads: CATSETGQAYGYTF. The CDR3, as DNA: TGTGCCACCAGTGAAACGGGACAGGCCTATGGCTACACCTTC.

The CDR3 nucleotides read TGTGCCAGCAGGGCGGGGGCCGGGAATGAAAAACTGTTTTTT. Translated: CASRAGAGNEKLFF. The gene calls are TRBV6-5 and TRBJ1-4, with a tentative D call TRBD1 (6 bases). V was shortened by 6 bases and J by 5 bases, with 13 bases between the two germline ends. The CDR3 covers 14 residues. CDR1 and CDR2 (germline): MNHEY, SVGAGI.

This chain connects TRBV27 to TRBJ2-6; D unresolved. Trimming removed 0 bases at V and 1 base at J, with 16 bases between. Germline lookup yields CDR1 MNHEY and CDR2 SMNVEV (reference sequence). This CDR3 is built from 19 residues. The chain's CDR3 is CASSLSRRAPTSGANVLTF. In DNA, the CDR3 is TGTGCCAGCAGTTTATCGCGGCGAGCACCAACTTCTGGGGCCAACGTCCTGACTTTC.

In regard to this clone: The same CDR3 also results from other DNA sequences found in this sample. The chain's CDR3 is CASSPRQGNTEAFF. The CDR3, as DNA: TGTGCCAGTAGTCCAAGACAGGGGAACACTGAAGCTTTCTTT. The rearrangement uses TRBV19 and TRBJ1-1; 7 positions match TRBD1. CDR3 length: 14 residues. Germline loops: CDR1 LNHDA, CDR2 SQIVND (reference sequence). The V segment lost 5 bases and the J segment 1 base; nucleotides outside the gene matches: 4.

The table lists this clone with a few counts. The chain carries TRBV6-4 and TRBJ2-3; weak D call: TRBD2 (6 bases). Germline values: CDR1 MRHNA, CDR2 SNTAGT. This CDR3 is built from 14 residues. V shed 0 bases and J shed 2 bases, with 6 bases lying between them. The CDR3 protein is CASSDSRDTDTQYF. The CDR3 nucleotides read TGTGCCAGCAGTGACTCGCGGGACACAGATACGCAGTATTTT.

V usage is TRBV9 and J usage is TRBJ2-1; 8 bases align to TRBD1. The CDR3 spans 17 residues. The germline V gene has CDR1 SGDLS and CDR2 YYNGEE. Trimming at V came to 4 bases and at J to 5 bases, leaving 14 bases not matched to a gene. This CDR3 reads CASSPRPGTGQHNEQFF. CDR3 nucleotide sequence: TGTGCCAGCAGCCCCCGCCCTGGGACAGGCCAGCACAATGAGCAGTTCTTC.

This sequence joins TRBV15 and TRBJ1-2, with D uncertain. V was cut by 0 bases and J by 9 bases, with 11 bases left in between. The V gene's germline CDR1 is LNHNV and CDR2 YYDKDF (reference sequence). This CDR3 has 13 residues. In DNA form, the CDR3 reads TGTGCCACCAGCAGAGATTTAGAGGGCCGCTACACCTTC. Translated: CATSRDLEGRYTF.

The V and J genes are TRBV4-3 and TRBJ2-7; no definite D call. This CDR3 is built from 14 residues. CDR1 LGHNA and CDR2 YSLEER come from the germline V gene. Trimming took off 0 bases at V and 3 bases at J, with 9 bases between the two ends. In DNA, the CDR3 is TGCGCCAGCAGCCAAGATGGCAGTGTCTACGAGCAGTACTTC. Residues: CASSQDGSVYEQYF.

This chain connects TRBV5-6 to TRBJ2-5, with 7 bases lining up with TRBD1. From germline, CDR1 is SGHDT and CDR2 YYEEEE. The CDR3 is made up of 13 amino acids. Unmatched junction bases numbered 4, after V lost 3 bases and J lost 5 bases. The CDR3 sequence: CASSSRGTETQYF. The CDR3 bases are TGTGCCAGCAGCTCCAGGGGGACGGAGACCCAGTACTTC.

This chain joins TRBV24-1 and TRBJ2-2; possibly TRBD2 for D (6 bases). The length of the CDR3 is 14 residues. The germline gives CDR1 KGHDR, CDR2 SFDVKD. V was pared by 9 bases and J by 2 bases, with 12 bases between. The chain's CDR3 is CATASGTNTGELFF. The CDR3 coding sequence is TGTGCCACCGCGTCCGGGACTAACACCGGGGAGCTGTTTTTT.

This rearrangement joins TRBV5-1 to TRBJ2-3; tentative D call: TRBD2 (6 bases). CDR1 SGHRS and CDR2 YFSETQ come from the germline V gene. The CDR3 contains 13 residues. The CDR3 coding sequence is TGCGCAAGCGGCGGGACCGGCACAGATACGCAGTATTTT. As protein: CASGGTGTDTQYF. Together with reference TRBV5-1 and TRBJ2-3, the CDR3 gives the full variable domain: KAGVTQTPRYLIKTRGQQVTLSCSPISGHRSVSWYQQTPGQGLQFLFEYFSETQRNKGNFPGRFSGRQFSNSRSEMNVSTLELGDSALYLCASGGTGTDTQYFGPGTRLTVL.